A single sample gave rise to the 15 T cell receptor beta chains below, sequenced in a study of PD-1 blockade in classical Hodgkin lymphoma. Assay: immunoSEQ multiplex PCR; the TCRdb copy retains only in-frame clones and omits some. The sample comprises 18,000 or so clones, around 74% of which are singletons, and 2% to 2.5% rests with the top ten. Time point of the sample: cycle 4 day 1 (C4D1), after less than seven weeks of nivolumab. Every patient relapsed after autologous stem cell transplantation, and brentuximab vedotin exposure varied. Thawed PBMCs yielded CD4+ T cells through magnetic negative selection. This specimen consisted of CD4+ T cells from blood, obtained before the fourth cycle of nivolumab. The source is a human donor with classical Hodgkin lymphoma.

V and J are TRBV5-6 and TRBJ2-5; maybe TRBD1 (6 bases). This CDR3 region has 16 residues. Trimming took 4 bases from V and 0 from J, leaving 16 bases between them. The V gene's germline CDR1 is SGHDT and CDR2 YYEEEE. CDR3 in amino acids: CASSGLRDTHQETQYF. The CDR3 DNA follows: TGTGCCAGCAGCGGCCTCCGGGACACTCACCAAGAGACCCAGTACTTC.

This clone showed up just once. This chain links TRBV5-4 with TRBJ2-3; 9 nucleotides match TRBD2. J was trimmed by 6 bases and V by 0 bases; bases with no gene match: 11. CDR3 length equals 17 residues. CDR1 and CDR2 from the germline V gene are SGHNT and YYREEE (reference sequence). In DNA form, the CDR3 reads TGTGCCAGCAGCTTGGGGGGCGCGGGAGGGCCTTCTGATACGCAGTATTTT. It yields the protein CASSLGGAGGPSDTQYF.

The V and J genes are TRBV27 and TRBJ1-6; D is ambiguous. The V gene's germline CDR1 is MNHEY and CDR2 SMNVEV (reference sequence). The ends were cut back, 5 bases at V and 6 bases at J, with 20 bases in the middle. The CDR3 has 17 residues. CDR3 residues: CASSTTWVSLPNSPLHF. In nucleotides, the CDR3 is TGTGCCAGCAGTACGACATGGGTATCCTTACCTAATTCACCCCTCCACTTT.

The rearrangement uses TRBV6-6 and TRBJ2-5; either TRBD1 or TRBD2 may supply D (6 bases each). Germline CDR1 MNHNY, CDR2 SVGAGI (reference sequence). This CDR3 comprises 15 residues. Trimming removed 0 bases at V and 2 bases at J, with 10 bases between. The CDR3 loop is CASSYSIGGQETQYF. CDR3 sequence (DNA): TGTGCCAGCAGTTACTCGATAGGGGGGCAAGAGACCCAGTACTTC.

Only a few counts were recorded for this clone. In DNA form, the CDR3 reads TGTGCCACCAGCAGAGATCGGGGAACTAATGAAAAACTGTTTTTT. It codes for CATSRDRGTNEKLFF. The chain uses TRBV15 and TRBJ1-4; the D is unclear. With 0 bases removed from V and 1 base from J, the gap between germline ends came to 6 bases. CDR3 length equals 15 residues. CDR1 is LNHNV, CDR2 YYDKDF, per germline (reference sequence).

The CDR3 reads CASSREGTGLLAKNIQYF. The CDR3 DNA is TGTGCCAGTAGCCGGGAAGGGACAGGTCTCTTAGCCAAAAACATTCAGTACTTC. The genes are TRBV19 and TRBJ2-4; 8 nucleotides line up with TRBD1. CDR1 is LNHDA, CDR2 SQIVND, per germline (reference sequence). This CDR3 is 18 amino acids long. The trim removed 6 bases at V and 0 bases at J, leaving 13 bases unmatched. Together with reference TRBV19 and TRBJ2-4, the CDR3 gives the full variable domain: DGGITQSPKYLFRKEGQNVTLSCEQNLNHDAMYWYRQDPGQGLRLIYYSQIVNDFQKGDIAEGYSVSREKKESFPLTVTSAQKNPTAFYLCASSREGTGLLAKNIQYFGAGTRLSVL.

This clone was recorded a few times. V gene TRBV5-1 combines with J gene TRBJ1-2; D perhaps matches TRBD1 (6 bases). Germline V CDR1 and CDR2: SGHRS, YFSETQ. Trimming removed 5 bases from V and 4 bases from J, with 15 bases in between. The CDR3 totals 14 residues. The CDR3 region is CASRLPGGLYGYTF. The CDR3 DNA is TGCGCCAGCAGGCTCCCGGGGGGGCTCTATGGCTACACCTTC. Together with reference TRBV5-1 and TRBJ1-2, the CDR3 gives the full variable domain: KAGVTQTPRYLIKTRGQQVTLSCSPISGHRSVSWYQQTPGQGLQFLFEYFSETQRNKGNFPGRFSGRQFSNSRSEMNVSTLELGDSALYLCASRLPGGLYGYTFGSGTRLTVV.

CDR3 coding DNA: TGCGCCAGCAGCTTGGTTGGGGGACAGGACGAGCAGTACTTC. Translated: CASSLVGGQDEQYF. The chain uses TRBV5-1 and TRBJ2-7; 8 bases match TRBD1. Per the germline V gene, CDR1 is SGHRS and CDR2 is YFSETQ. This CDR3 spans 14 amino acids. V shed 0 bases, J shed 5 bases, and the junction held 4 bases outside the gene matches. The whole variable domain, filled in from reference TRBV5-1 and TRBJ2-7, reads KAGVTQTPRYLIKTRGQQVTLSCSPISGHRSVSWYQQTPGQGLQFLFEYFSETQRNKGNFPGRFSGRQFSNSRSEMNVSTLELGDSALYLCASSLVGGQDEQYFGPGTRLTVT.

The chain carries TRBV10-3 and TRBJ2-7; no reliable D call. Trimming stripped 11 bases from V and 2 bases from J, with 4 bases between. The CDR3 is 9 residues long. The germline gives CDR1 ENHRY, CDR2 SYGVKD. CDR3 amino acids: CAAPYEQYV. In nucleotides, the CDR3 is TGTGCCGCCCCCTACGAGCAGTACGTC.

The J gene is TRBJ2-1, the V gene TRBV7-2; perhaps D is TRBD1 or TRBD2 (7 bases each). Germline lookup yields CDR1 SGHTA and CDR2 FQGNSA. Trimming removed 5 bases at V and 6 bases at J, with 20 bases between. The CDR3 loop spans 16 amino acids. CDR3 sequence: CASSPRGQGRGNEQFF. CDR3 in DNA: TGTGCCAGCAGCCCTAGGGGGCAAGGGAGGGGCAATGAGCAGTTCTTC. Variable domain in full (rest from reference TRBV7-2 and TRBJ2-1): GAGVSQSPSNKVTEKGKDVELRCDPISGHTALYWYRQSLGQGLEFLIYFQGNSAPDKSGLPSDRFSAERTGGSVSTLTIQRTQQEDSAVYLCASSPRGQGRGNEQFFGPGTRLTVL.

The chain employs TRBV5-4 and TRBJ2-3; D perhaps matches TRBD1 (5 bases). Trimming stripped 0 bases from V and 2 bases from J, with 7 bases between. Germline CDR1 reads SGHNT; CDR2 reads YYREEE (reference sequence). The CDR3 extends over 14 amino acids. This CDR3 is CASSLGQLTDTQYF. CDR3 DNA sequence: TGTGCCAGCAGCTTGGGACAGCTCACAGATACGCAGTATTTT.

V gene TRBV7-8 combines with J gene TRBJ1-6; TRBD1 might be the D (5 bases). Germline values: CDR1 SGHVS, CDR2 FQNEAQ. The CDR3 covers 15 residues. V was shortened by 6 bases and J by 8 bases, with 17 bases between the two germline ends. CDR3 DNA: TGTGCCAGCAGGCTCGCGGGGCGGACTGATTCACCCCTCCACTTT. It is translated as CASRLAGRTDSPLHF.

The chain joins TRBV9 to TRBJ2-1; D may be TRBD1 (6 bases). V was shortened by 1 base and J by 0 bases, with 17 bases between the two germline ends. Germline assignment: CDR1 SGDLS and CDR2 YYNGEE. This CDR3 comprises 18 residues. CDR3 sequence (DNA): TGTGCCAGCAGCGTATCCCTGGACAGCCCCCGCTCCTACAATGAGCAGTTCTTC. Protein sequence: CASSVSLDSPRSYNEQFF.

The rearrangement joins TRBV5-1 to TRBJ2-1, with TRBD1 as a possible D gene (6 bases). Germline V lookup: CDR1 SGHRS, CDR2 YFSETQ. This CDR3 is built from 14 residues. The ends were cut back, 3 bases at V and 2 bases at J, with 9 bases in the middle. CDR3 DNA: TGCGCCAGCAGCTCCGGGACACCCTACAATGAGCAGTTCTTC. The encoded protein is CASSSGTPYNEQFF. Filled out from reference TRBV5-1 and TRBJ2-1, the complete variable domain reads KAGVTQTPRYLIKTRGQQVTLSCSPISGHRSVSWYQQTPGQGLQFLFEYFSETQRNKGNFPGRFSGRQFSNSRSEMNVSTLELGDSALYLCASSSGTPYNEQFFGPGTRLTVL.

The V and J genes are TRBV28 and TRBJ2-2; D remains ambiguous. Per the germline V gene, CDR1 is MDHEN and CDR2 is SYDVKM. This CDR3 is built from 13 residues. Trimming shortened V by 2 bases and J by 5 bases, and 6 bases separated the two germline ends. This chain's CDR3 is CASSLTPTGELFF. Here the CDR3 DNA reads TGTGCCAGCAGTTTAACCCCAACCGGGGAGCTGTTTTTT.